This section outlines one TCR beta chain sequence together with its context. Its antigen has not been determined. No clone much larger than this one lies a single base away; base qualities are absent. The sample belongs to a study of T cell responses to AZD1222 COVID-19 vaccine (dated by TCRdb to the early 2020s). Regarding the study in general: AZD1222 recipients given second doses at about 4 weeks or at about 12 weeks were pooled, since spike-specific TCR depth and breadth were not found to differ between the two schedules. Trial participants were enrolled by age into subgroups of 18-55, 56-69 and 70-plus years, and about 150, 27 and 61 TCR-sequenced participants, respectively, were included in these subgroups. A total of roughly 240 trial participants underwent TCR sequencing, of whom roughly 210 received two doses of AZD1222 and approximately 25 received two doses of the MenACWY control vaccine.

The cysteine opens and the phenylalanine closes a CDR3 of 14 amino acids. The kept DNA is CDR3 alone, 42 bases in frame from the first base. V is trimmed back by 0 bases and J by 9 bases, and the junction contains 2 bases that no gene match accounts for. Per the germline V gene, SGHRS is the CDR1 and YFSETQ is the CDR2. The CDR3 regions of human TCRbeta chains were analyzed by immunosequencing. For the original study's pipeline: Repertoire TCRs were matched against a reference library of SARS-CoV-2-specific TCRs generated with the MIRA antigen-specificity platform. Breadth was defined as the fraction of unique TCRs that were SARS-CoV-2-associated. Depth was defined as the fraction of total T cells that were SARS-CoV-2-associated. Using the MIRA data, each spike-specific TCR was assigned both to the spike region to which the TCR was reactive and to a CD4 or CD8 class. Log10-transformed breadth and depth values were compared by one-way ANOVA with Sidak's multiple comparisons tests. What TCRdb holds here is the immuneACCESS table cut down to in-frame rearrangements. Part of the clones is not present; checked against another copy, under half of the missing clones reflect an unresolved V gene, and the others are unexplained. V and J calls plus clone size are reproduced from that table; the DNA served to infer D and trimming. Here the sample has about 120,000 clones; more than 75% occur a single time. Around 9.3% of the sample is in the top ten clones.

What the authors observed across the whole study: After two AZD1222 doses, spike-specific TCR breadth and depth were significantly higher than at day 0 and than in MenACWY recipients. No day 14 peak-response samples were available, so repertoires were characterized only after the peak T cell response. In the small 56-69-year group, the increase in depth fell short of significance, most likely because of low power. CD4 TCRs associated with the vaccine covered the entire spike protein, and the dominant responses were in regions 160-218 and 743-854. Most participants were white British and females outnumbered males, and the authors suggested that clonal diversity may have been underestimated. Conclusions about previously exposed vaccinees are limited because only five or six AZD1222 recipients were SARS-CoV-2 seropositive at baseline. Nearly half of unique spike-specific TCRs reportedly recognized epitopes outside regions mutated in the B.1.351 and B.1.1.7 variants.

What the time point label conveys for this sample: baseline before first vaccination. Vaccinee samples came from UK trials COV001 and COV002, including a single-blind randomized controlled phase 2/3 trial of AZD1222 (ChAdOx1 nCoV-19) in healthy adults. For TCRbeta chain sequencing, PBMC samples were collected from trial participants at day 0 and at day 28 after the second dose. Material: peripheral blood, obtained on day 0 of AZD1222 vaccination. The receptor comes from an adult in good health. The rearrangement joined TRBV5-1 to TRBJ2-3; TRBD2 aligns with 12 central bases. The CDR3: CASSLGTSGKTQYF. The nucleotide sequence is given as TGCGCCAGCAGCTTGGGGACTAGCGGGAAAACGCAGTATTTT.